This passage covers 6 T cell receptor beta chains from one sample sequenced in a study of blood T cell repertoires in COVID-19. Only in-frame clones appear in the TCRdb table, and some are missing; sequencing was by immunoSEQ multiplex PCR. The data show fewer than 200,000 clones, approximately 90% seen once. Material for sequencing was peripheral blood. These receptors originate from a woman between 50 and 59 years old with acute or convalescent COVID-19.

This sequence joins TRBV7-9 and TRBJ1-2; 9 bases line up with TRBD1. Looked up from germline, CDR1 is SEHNR and CDR2 is FQNEAQ (reference sequence). With V trimmed by 1 base and J by 8 bases, 11 bases remained unmatched. The CDR3 is made up of 16 amino acids. CDR3 region: CASSLGSGQGSRGYTF. The CDR3 coding sequence is TGTGCCAGCAGCTTAGGATCGGGACAGGGCTCTAGAGGCTACACCTTC.

The chain combines TRBV6-5 with TRBJ1-1; D remains ambiguous. The germline CDR1 and CDR2 sequences are MNHEY and SVGAGI. This CDR3 spans 12 amino acids. V was pared by 5 bases and J by 3 bases, with 7 bases between. The DNA of the CDR3 is TGTGCCAGCAGTCAGGTCCACACTGAAGCTTTCTTT. It is translated as CASSQVHTEAFF.

The chain has TRBV5-1 and TRBJ1-2, with D uncertain. V was shortened by 1 base and J by 4 bases, with 14 bases between the two germline ends. The CDR3 totals 15 residues. From germline, CDR1 is SGHRS and CDR2 YFSETQ. CDR3 nucleotides: TGCGCCAGCAGCTTGAGTCCAGGAGGTGGCTATGGCTACACCTTC. Translating gives CASSLSPGGGYGYTF.

The chain employs TRBV2 and TRBJ2-1; 13 bases match TRBD2. Germline loops: CDR1 SNHLY, CDR2 FYNNEI. The CDR3 loop spans 15 amino acids. The V segment lost 6 bases and the J segment 10 bases; nucleotides outside the gene matches: 9. CDR3 bases: TGTGCCAGCAGCGCGGGACTAGCGGGGCGGGGCGAGCAGTTCTTC. This gives the protein CASSAGLAGRGEQFF.

This clone was seen a single time. This chain connects TRBV5-1 to TRBJ1-4; D unclear. The CDR3 length is 16 residues. With 4 bases removed from V and 3 bases from J, the gap between germline ends came to 16 bases. Germline loops: CDR1 SGHRS, CDR2 YFSETQ. In DNA, the CDR3 is TGCGCCAGCAGCGACCTAACGGCGGCAGCTAATGAAAAACTGTTTTTT. Amino acids: CASSDLTAAANEKLFF.

The V and J genes are TRBV11-3 and TRBJ2-5; 7 nucleotides align to TRBD2. CDR1 SGHNT and CDR2 YENEEA come from the germline V gene. The V and J ends lost 1 base and 0 bases, in that order; junction bases with no gene match: 14. CDR3 length: 19 amino acids. CDR3 in DNA: TGTGCCAGCAGCTTAGGGCGCGGGGCTAGCGGAGCGTACCAAGAGACCCAGTACTTC. It encodes CASSLGRGASGAYQETQYF.